These 9 T cell receptor beta chains share one sample of origin, sequenced in a study of early T cells in non-severe SARS-CoV-2 infection. Each CDR3 protein gets one entry after TCRdb re-called the 5' RACE reads with MiXCR. The sample has about 100,000 distinct CDR3 sequences; roughly 14% are singletons. The sample was whole blood. The receptors shown here come from an adult who was a healthcare worker with PCR-confirmed SARS-CoV-2 infection or an uninfected control (not recorded which).

The chain has TRBV7-9 and TRBJ2-2; the D is unclear. CDR1 is SEHNR and CDR2 is FQNEAQ in the germline V gene (reference sequence). The CDR3 consists of 14 residues. CDR3 region: CAHVGIANTGELFF. The CDR3 region has the DNA TGTGCACATGTTGGGATTGCGAACACCGGGGAGCTGTTTTTT. Drawing the rest from reference TRBV7-9 and TRBJ2-2, the complete variable domain is DTGVSQNPRHKITKRGQNVTFRCDPISEHNRLYWYRQTLGQGPEFLTYFQNEAQLEKSRLLSDRFSAERPKGSFSTLEIQRTEQGDSAMYLCAHVGIANTGELFFGEGSRLTVL.

This clonotype came up a few times. This chain links TRBV7-8 with TRBJ2-6; no clear D gene. Germline V gene sequence: CDR1 SGHVS, CDR2 FQNEAQ. CDR3 length: 16 amino acids. V lost 1 base and J 0 bases, leaving 7 bases between the germline ends. The CDR3 protein is CASSLVWGSGANVLTF. The CDR3, as DNA: TGTGCCAGCAGCTTAGTCTGGGGCTCTGGGGCCAACGTCCTGACTTTC. Combining the CDR3 with reference TRBV7-8 and TRBJ2-6 gives the whole variable domain GAGVSQSPRYKVAKRGQDVALRCDPISGHVSLFWYQQALGQGPEFLTYFQNEAQLDKSGLPSDRFFAERPEGSVSTLKIQRTQQEDSAVYLCASSLVWGSGANVLTFGAGSRLTVL.

This chain uses TRBV10-2 with TRBJ2-7, with 9 nucleotides matching TRBD1. Germline V gives CDR1 WSHSY, CDR2 SAAADI. V lost 7 bases to trimming and J lost 6 bases; unmatched junction nucleotides: 1. The CDR3 sequence is 11 residues long. DNA of the CDR3: TGCGCCAGCATGGGACAGGGCGAGCAGTACTTC. Translating gives CASMGQGEQYF.

This chain connects TRBV20-1 to TRBJ2-3, with D uncertain. Germline lookup yields CDR1 DFQATT and CDR2 SNEGSKA (reference sequence). Trimming pared 1 base from V and 0 bases from J, leaving 17 bases between. This CDR3 comprises 17 residues. The CDR3 DNA is TGCAGTGCTAGAGCCCCCAGCTCGAGAACCAGCACAGATACGCAGTATTTT. This gives the protein CSARAPSSRTSTDTQYF.

This clonotype was recorded many times. This chain links TRBV11-2 with TRBJ2-2; D is ambiguous. V was shortened by 1 base and J by 6 bases, with 6 bases between the two germline ends. The CDR3 covers 13 residues. In germline, CDR1 is SGHAT, CDR2 FQNNGV. CDR3 loop: CASSLGVAGELFF. In DNA form, the CDR3 reads TGTGCCAGCAGCTTAGGTGTAGCCGGGGAGCTGTTTTTT. Full variable domain (outside the CDR3, taken from reference TRBV11-2 and TRBJ2-2): EAGVAQSPRYKIIEKRQSVAFWCNPISGHATLYWYQQILGQGPKLLIQFQNNGVVDDSQLPKDRFSAERLKGVDSTLKIQPAKLEDSAVYLCASSLGVAGELFFGEGSRLTVL.

The CDR3 region is CATRREDGELFF. The CDR3 DNA reads as TGTGCCACGCGACGGGAAGACGGGGAGCTGTTTTTT. The rearrangement uses TRBV7-9 and TRBJ2-2, with D perhaps TRBD2 (5 bases). From germline, CDR1 is SEHNR and CDR2 FQNEAQ (reference sequence). Deletions cut 10 bases from V and 7 bases from J, with 13 bases between. The CDR3 is 12 residues long.

There are many counts of this clonotype. The J gene is TRBJ2-7, the V gene TRBV6-2 or TRBV6-3; 11 nucleotides align to TRBD1. Unmatched junction bases numbered 5, after V lost 2 bases and J lost 2 bases. This CDR3 is 16 amino acids long. The germline V gene encodes CDR1 MNHEY and CDR2 SVGEGT. The DNA of the CDR3 is TGTGCCAGCAGTTACACACGGGACAGGGGGACCTACGAGCAGTACTTC. Translation: CASSYTRDRGTYEQYF.

This clonotype was observed at least ten times. The chain joins TRBV6-2 or TRBV6-3 to TRBJ1-5; possibly TRBD1 for D (5 bases). V lost 4 bases to trimming and J lost 12 bases, with 13 bases between them. CDR3 length equals 12 residues. The V gene's germline CDR1 is MNHEY and CDR2 SVGEGT. The CDR3 protein is CASSFRDRHQHF. DNA for the CDR3: TGTGCCAGCAGTTTCAGGGACCGCCACCAGCATTTT.

This sequence joins TRBV29-1 and TRBJ2-2; D uncertain. CDR1 is SQVTM, CDR2 ANQGSEA, per germline. V lost 3 bases, J lost 2 bases, and 7 bases lay in between. This CDR3 is built from 13 residues. The CDR3 nucleotides read TGCAGCGTTGACGGCAGAAACACCGGGGAGCTGTTTTTT. This codes for CSVDGRNTGELFF.